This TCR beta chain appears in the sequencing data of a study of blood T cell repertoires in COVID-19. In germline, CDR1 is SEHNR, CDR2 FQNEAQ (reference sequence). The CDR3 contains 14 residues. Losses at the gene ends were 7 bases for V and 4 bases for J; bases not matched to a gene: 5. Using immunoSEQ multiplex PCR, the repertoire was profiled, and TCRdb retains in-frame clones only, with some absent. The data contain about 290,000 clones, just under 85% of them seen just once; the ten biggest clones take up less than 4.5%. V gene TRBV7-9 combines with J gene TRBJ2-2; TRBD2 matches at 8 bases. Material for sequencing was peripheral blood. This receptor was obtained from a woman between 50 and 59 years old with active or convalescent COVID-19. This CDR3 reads CASKDSGVTGELFF. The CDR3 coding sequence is TGTGCCAGCAAGGATAGCGGGGTCACCGGGGAGCTGTTTTTT. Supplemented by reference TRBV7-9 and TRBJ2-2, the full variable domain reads DTGVSQNPRHKITKRGQNVTFRCDPISEHNRLYWYRQTLGQGPEFLTYFQNEAQLEKSRLLSDRFSAERPKGSFSTLEIQRTEQGDSAMYLCASKDSGVTGELFFGEGSRLTVL.